The sequence of this T cell receptor (beta chain) was determined in a study of blood T cells in healthy people across ages. Whole-study results and caveats: No conclusive comparison of naive versus antigen-experienced cells was possible with unsorted PBMCs. TCR beta diversity correlated strongly with naive T cell percentage. Versus aged donors, long-lived donors had higher diversity and more naive CD4+ cells.

The second PCR ran about 6 to 12 cycles with a sample-barcoded 5' primer and J-beta primers. Each cDNA molecule was tagged by a template-switch adaptor with 12 random nucleotides. TCRdb reprocessed the 5' RACE reads with MiXCR, giving one entry per CDR3 protein. This table has 700,000 to 950,000 distinct CDR3 sequences, 58% appearing once. With respect to this clonotype: Its antigen is currently unknown.

The CDR3 consists of 22 residues. The receptor's source is a young man in good health. Sample: blood. The V call is TRBV21-1, the J call TRBJ1-6; the DNA was not compared with TRBD1, the D call given in the table. TRBV21-1 is shown as a pseudogene. The CDR3: CASSMIMSAGSRRTDYNSPLHF. CDR3 in DNA: TGTGCCAGCAGCATGATCATGTCGGCAGGTTCGCGCCGTACAGACTATAATTCACCCCTCCACTTT.